The 22 T cell receptor beta chains given below trace back to one sample, sequenced in a study of T-cell memory formation after mild COVID-19. TCRdb re-called the 5' RACE reads through MiXCR, storing one row per CDR3 protein. The data contain 300,000 to 400,000 distinct CDR3 sequences, roughly 15% of them seen just once; the ten biggest clones take up over 20%. Source material: PBMCs or a T cell subset sorted from them (not recorded which). These receptors were obtained from a man aged 18 to 30 who had mild COVID-19 (a few samples of this study predate the infection). Cell type and time point are not known.

In the case of this clonotype: Mismatch with germline at one junction end may stem from a read error. The J gene is TRBJ2-7, the V gene TRBV19; D is perhaps TRBD1 or TRBD2 (5 bases each). The germline V gene encodes CDR1 LNHDA and CDR2 SQIVND (reference sequence). This CDR3 has 15 residues. CDR3 DNA sequence: TGTGCAAGTAGCCCAACCGGGGCAGCAGACTACGAGCAGTACTTC. This encodes CASSPTGAADYEQYF.

The rearrangement uses TRBV11-3 and TRBJ2-5; 9 bases line up with TRBD2. The length of the CDR3 is 15 residues. Trimming removed 5 bases from V and 2 bases from J; junction bases left unmatched: 6. CDR1 is SGHNT, CDR2 YENEEA, per germline. This chain's CDR3 is CASSPSGVPQETQYF. As DNA, the CDR3 is TGTGCCAGCAGCCCTAGCGGGGTACCTCAAGAGACCCAGTACTTC.

This clonotype was observed many times. J is TRBJ2-3 and V is TRBV12-3 or TRBV12-4; D is unclear. The V end lost 6 bases, the J end lost 6 bases, and 13 bases lay between the germline ends. This CDR3 is built from 13 residues. The DNA of the CDR3 is TGTGCCAGCAGCCCCGGAACCGGGGATACGCAGTATTTT. Its translation is CASSPGTGDTQYF.

This clonotype was seen a few times. The chain employs TRBV5-1 and TRBJ2-3, with D perhaps matching TRBD1 (5 bases). V lost 2 bases, J lost 4 bases, and 11 bases lay in between. The germline V gene encodes CDR1 SGHRS and CDR2 YFSETQ. The CDR3 extends over 14 amino acids. The CDR3 DNA reads as TGCGCCAGCAGCTTTCTAGGGGCCCCAGATACGCAGTATTTT. Translated, it gives CASSFLGAPDTQYF.

A few counts support this clonotype. The rearrangement links TRBV5-1 to TRBJ2-7; no firm D call. Germline loops: CDR1 SGHRS, CDR2 YFSETQ. This CDR3 comprises 15 residues. V was clipped by 4 bases and J by 4 bases, with 18 bases between them. CDR3 loop: CASSDPRQGIYEQYF. Here the CDR3 DNA reads TGCGCCAGCAGCGACCCTCGACAAGGGATATACGAGCAGTACTTC.

CDR3 loop: CASSLVQAEAFF. The CDR3 nucleotides are TGTGCCAGCAGCTTAGTTCAGGCTGAAGCTTTCTTT. The genes are TRBV7-9 and TRBJ1-1, with D unresolved. The CDR3 covers 12 residues. The V gene's germline CDR1 is SEHNR and CDR2 FQNEAQ (reference sequence). Trimming stripped 1 base from V and 6 bases from J, with 6 bases between. Together with reference TRBV7-9 and TRBJ1-1, the CDR3 gives the full variable domain: DTGVSQNPRHKITKRGQNVTFRCDPISEHNRLYWYRQTLGQGPEFLTYFQNEAQLEKSRLLSDRFSAERPKGSFSTLEIQRTEQGDSAMYLCASSLVQAEAFFGQGTRLTVV.

This clonotype was seen more than once but under ten times. V gene TRBV12-3 or TRBV12-4 combines with J gene TRBJ1-5; tentative D call: TRBD1 (5 bases). The V end lost 4 bases, the J end lost 4 bases, and 14 bases lay between the germline ends. This CDR3 has 15 amino acids. CDR3 bases: TGTGCCAGCAGTTCCGGGACGGAAGAAAATCAGCCCCAGCATTTT. Protein product: CASSSGTEENQPQHF.

The CDR3 sequence is CASSSTYAGDSGGYTF. CDR3 in DNA: TGCGCCAGCAGCTCTACCTACGCGGGGGATTCCGGAGGCTACACCTTC. This rearrangement joins TRBV5-1 to TRBJ1-2; a possible D gene is TRBD1 (5 bases). Germline-derived CDR1 and CDR2 are SGHRS and YFSETQ. The CDR3 spans 16 residues. V dropped 3 bases and J dropped 8 bases, with 23 bases sitting between them.

This clonotype was detected only a few times. The CDR3 reads CATKTGGNTEAFF. CDR3 nucleotides: TGTGCCACAAAAACAGGGGGGAACACTGAAGCTTTCTTT. The J gene is TRBJ1-1, the V gene TRBV10-3; TRBD1 matches at 8 bases. The CDR3 loop spans 13 amino acids. Germline V lookup: CDR1 ENHRY, CDR2 SYGVKD. J lost 1 base, V lost 10 bases, and 5 bases had no gene match.

This clonotype has a single count. CDR3 nucleotide sequence: TGCAGTGCTAGAGCGGCAGGGCCCTACTATGGCTACACCTTC. Translating gives CSARAAGPYYGYTF. This sequence joins TRBV20-1 and TRBJ1-2; weak D call: TRBD1 (5 bases). The CDR3 sequence is 14 residues long. The germline gives CDR1 DFQATT, CDR2 SNEGSKA (reference sequence). V gave up 1 base and J gave up 3 bases, with 12 bases separating them.

The chain links TRBV3-2 to TRBJ2-4; the table's D call, TRBD1, has no DNA check behind it. TRBV3-2 has pseudogene status. The CDR3 loop spans 15 amino acids. The CDR3 nucleotides read TGTGCCAGCAGCCAAGATGGGGGCCCGGAAAACATTCAGTACTTC. Protein sequence: CASSQDGGPENIQYF.

The V and J genes are TRBV20-1 and TRBJ1-6, with a possible D match to TRBD1 (6 bases). The V gene lost 3 bases and the J gene lost 10 bases, with 13 bases spanning the gap. CDR3 size: 13 residues. Germline-derived CDR1 and CDR2 are DFQATT and SNEGSKA (reference sequence). DNA for the CDR3: TGCAGTGCTAGTCTACAGGGAGACTCACCCCTCCACTTT. It specifies CSASLQGDSPLHF.

V and J are TRBV7-9 and TRBJ1-1; D uncertain. The length of the CDR3 is 12 residues. Germline loops: CDR1 SEHNR, CDR2 FQNEAQ (reference sequence). Trimming stripped 1 base from V and 7 bases from J, with 7 bases between. CDR3 region: CASSLVRVEAFF. The CDR3 DNA sequence: TGTGCCAGCAGCTTAGTAAGGGTTGAAGCTTTCTTT.

This clonotype was detected a few times. The rearrangement joins TRBV7-8 to TRBJ2-6, with D possibly matching TRBD2 (5 bases). Germline loops: CDR1 SGHVS, CDR2 FQNEAQ. V lost 0 bases and J 0 bases, leaving 12 bases between the germline ends. There are 18 residues in the CDR3. CDR3 coding DNA: TGTGCCAGCAGCTTAGCAGGGTTGGACTTCTCTGGGGCCAACGTCCTGACTTTC. Protein sequence: CASSLAGLDFSGANVLTF.

This clonotype was seen at least ten times. V gene TRBV5-6 combines with J gene TRBJ2-7; D perhaps matches TRBD2 (6 bases). Looked up from germline, CDR1 is SGHDT and CDR2 is YYEEEE. V lost 2 bases and J lost 0, with 18 bases in between. This CDR3 has 17 residues. CDR3 sequence (DNA): TGTGCCAGCAGCTTTCGCGGGCGGAGGGGAAGCTCCTACGAGCAGTACGTC. Encoded protein: CASSFRGRRGSSYEQYV.

This clonotype came up a few times. The chain combines TRBV7-9 with TRBJ2-7; 8 bases are shared with TRBD2. Germline V gene lookup returns CDR1 SEHNR and CDR2 FQNEAQ (reference sequence). V lost 1 base, J lost 3 bases, and 2 bases stayed unmatched. The CDR3 is 14 amino acids. The CDR3 sequence is CASSLVGLDYEQYF. In DNA form, the CDR3 reads TGTGCCAGCAGCTTAGTGGGACTAGACTACGAGCAGTACTTC.

This clonotype was seen ten or more times. V and J are TRBV5-1 and TRBJ1-2, with 9 nucleotides matching TRBD1. V trimming: 0 bases; J trimming: 7 bases; junction bases outside the gene matches: 10. The V gene's germline CDR1 is SGHRS and CDR2 YFSETQ. The CDR3 has 16 residues. The CDR3 loop reads CASSLAWTGEKGGYTF. For the CDR3, the DNA is TGCGCCAGCAGCTTGGCCTGGACAGGGGAGAAGGGTGGCTACACCTTC. Full variable domain (remainder filled in from reference TRBV5-1 and TRBJ1-2): KAGVTQTPRYLIKTRGQQVTLSCSPISGHRSVSWYQQTPGQGLQFLFEYFSETQRNKGNFPGRFSGRQFSNSRSEMNVSTLELGDSALYLCASSLAWTGEKGGYTFGSGTRLTVV.

V is TRBV7-2 and J is TRBJ1-5; D is unclear. The V end was cut by 5 bases, the J end by 4 bases, with 6 bases between. This CDR3 spans 12 amino acids. Germline V CDR1 and CDR2: SGHTA, FQGNSA. This chain's CDR3 is CASSPQNQPQHF. CDR3 DNA sequence: TGTGCCAGCAGCCCACAAAATCAGCCCCAGCATTTT.

The V call is TRBV27, the J call TRBJ2-3; TRBD2 agrees at 14 bases. J lost 0 bases, V lost 5 bases, and 10 bases had no gene match. In germline, CDR1 is MNHEY, CDR2 SMNVEV (reference sequence). The CDR3 spans 19 residues. CDR3 sequence reads: CASSHRGTSGGASTDTQYF. CDR3 DNA sequence: TGTGCCAGCAGTCACCGCGGGACTAGCGGGGGTGCGAGCACAGATACGCAGTATTTT.

This chain links TRBV7-9 with TRBJ1-5; D is unresolved. Germline V gene sequence: CDR1 SEHNR, CDR2 FQNEAQ (reference sequence). This CDR3 is built from 12 residues. Trimming left V 3 bases short and J 9 bases short, with 9 bases between. CDR3 sequence: CASSFLGRPQHF. The CDR3, as DNA: TGTGCCAGCAGCTTCCTCGGGCGGCCCCAGCATTTT.

At least ten counts were recorded for this clonotype. The chain is built from TRBV6-1 and TRBJ1-2, with unresolved D. V lost 10 bases and J lost 5, with 14 bases in between. This CDR3 contains 12 residues. The V gene's germline CDR1 is MNHNS and CDR2 SASEGT. The CDR3 region is CATPVTYYGYTF. The CDR3 DNA follows: TGTGCCACCCCGGTTACCTATTATGGCTACACCTTC.

This clonotype was seen more than once but under ten times. The chain links TRBV24-1 to TRBJ2-1; tentatively, D is TRBD1 (9 bases). The CDR3 is 16 residues long. Germline V gene sequence: CDR1 KGHDR, CDR2 SFDVKD. V was shortened by 8 bases and J by 5 bases, with 21 bases between the two germline ends. As DNA, the CDR3 is TGTGCCACCACCCTGACAGGGGGAGCGGGGGACAATGAGCAGTTCTTC. It translates to CATTLTGGAGDNEQFF.